This record looks at one TCR beta chain sequence and its context. Its antigen is not identified. Some clones are missing from TCRdb's copy, which holds only in-frame ones; the method was immunoSEQ multiplex PCR. The table records 100,000 to 150,000 clones, roughly 93% of them present only once. This specimen belongs to a study of cytomegalovirus exposure and HLA in healthy donors. Findings and caveats of the study: Altogether, 160 or so TCR beta chains were recorded as cytomegalovirus-associated.

The CDR3 extends over 15 amino acids. The germline V gene encodes CDR1 ENHRY and CDR2 SYGVKD. The ends were cut back, 0 bases at V and 5 bases at J, with 13 bases in the middle. This rearrangement joins TRBV10-3 to TRBJ1-2, with D possibly TRBD1 on 5 matching bases. This sequence originates from a woman younger than 30 in good health and CMV-seronegative. What was sequenced was PBMCs. Written as DNA, the CDR3 is TGTGCCATCAGTGAGTCTGAGGTGACAGAATATGGCTACACCTTC. It is translated as CAISESEVTEYGYTF.